This passage covers 30 T cell receptor beta chains from one sample sequenced in a study of response to subunit inactivated influenza vaccine. TCRdb passed the RT-PCR reads through MiXCR, listing each CDR3 protein once. In the table there are approximately 520,000 distinct CDR3 sequences, approximately 16% of which are singletons. The sample was CD4+ T cells sorted from PBMCs, taken less than 25 months after vaccination. The receptor set was obtained from a man aged 50 to 69 who received an inactivated influenza vaccine.

By frequency in the sample, this clonotype is medium-sized. The genes are TRBV6-1 and TRBJ1-5; D gene uncertain. The V end lost 4 bases, the J end lost 2 bases, and 9 bases lay between the germline ends. CDR3 length: 14 amino acids. Looked up from germline, CDR1 is MNHNS and CDR2 is SASEGT. The CDR3 bases are TGTGCCAGCAGTGGACCTGAGGGCAATCAGCCCCAGCATTTT. This encodes CASSGPEGNQPQHF.

This clonotype was counted between two and nine times. The V gene is TRBV20-1, the J gene TRBJ2-5, with TRBD1 matching over 10 bases. The CDR3 covers 15 residues. V shed 6 bases, J shed 5 bases, and the junction held 12 bases outside the gene matches. Germline loops: CDR1 DFQATT, CDR2 SNEGSKA (reference sequence). This CDR3 reads CSAQADRGRGETQYF. The CDR3 nucleotides are TGCAGTGCCCAAGCCGACAGGGGGCGAGGTGAGACCCAGTACTTC.

This clonotype was seen a handful of times. The J gene is TRBJ2-7, the V gene TRBV20-1, with D possibly matching TRBD2 (6 bases). The V gene lost 6 bases and the J gene lost 4 bases, with 16 bases spanning the gap. There are 13 residues in the CDR3. Germline V lookup: CDR1 DFQATT, CDR2 SNEGSKA (reference sequence). The CDR3: CSATEGIKYEQYF. The CDR3 DNA reads as TGCAGTGCCACGGAGGGCATCAAGTACGAGCAGTACTTC.

V is TRBV25-1 and J is TRBJ2-1; D may be TRBD1 or TRBD2 (5 bases each). Germline V gene lookup returns CDR1 MGHDK and CDR2 SYGVNS. V was shortened by 6 bases and J by 4 bases, with 19 bases between the two germline ends. The CDR3 length is 16 residues. The CDR3 sequence is CASRGGWAGRYNEQFF. DNA of the CDR3: TGTGCCAGCAGGGGTGGGTGGGCAGGGAGATACAATGAGCAGTTCTTC.

The DNA of the CDR3 is TGTGCCAGCAGCTTAGGGAGCGGGGGGGCACAAGAGACCCAGTACTTC. Its protein product is CASSLGSGGAQETQYF. The chain carries TRBV7-9 and TRBJ2-5; TRBD2 agrees at 10 bases. After removal of 1 base from V and 2 bases from J, the junction contained 4 bases not matched to a gene. Germline loops: CDR1 SEHNR, CDR2 FQNEAQ (reference sequence). This CDR3 spans 16 amino acids.

This clonotype appeared a single time. The chain links TRBV3-1 to TRBJ1-4; no firm D call. Looked up from germline, CDR1 is LGHDT and CDR2 is YNNKEL (reference sequence). CDR3 length: 15 residues. Trimming left V 4 bases short and J 0 bases short, with 9 bases between. The CDR3 sequence: CASSRGFATNEKLFF. The CDR3 DNA follows: TGTGCCAGCAGCCGAGGATTTGCAACTAATGAAAAACTGTTTTTT.

A note on this clonotype: This CDR3 fails to terminate in the conserved phenylalanine or tryptophan, so it likely reflects a read error. The genes are TRBV3-1 and TRBJ2-3, with D hard to call. CDR1 LGHDT and CDR2 YNNKEL come from the germline V gene (reference sequence). The CDR3 covers 13 residues. V was cut by 0 bases and J by 4 bases, with 5 bases left in between. The CDR3 loop is CASSQEGPDTQYS. The DNA for the CDR3 is TGTGCCAGCAGCCAAGAAGGCCCAGATACGCAGTATTCT.

This clonotype showed up just a few times. The chain couples TRBV4-2 to TRBJ2-3; tentative D call: TRBD2 (5 bases). Trimming cost V 4 bases and J 5 bases, with 10 bases left between them. Germline CDR1 reads LGHNA; CDR2 reads YNFKEQ. This CDR3 is built from 13 residues. Here the CDR3 reads CASSLEGRDTQYF. The DNA of the CDR3 is TGTGCCAGCAGCCTAGAGGGCCGAGATACGCAGTATTTT.

J is TRBJ2-1 and V is TRBV21-1; TRBD1 is taken as the D call from the table, unchecked against the DNA. TRBV21-1 is a pseudogene. This CDR3 is built from 14 residues. The CDR3 loop is CASSKGREYNEQFF. The CDR3 nucleotides are TGTGCCAGCAGCAAAGGTCGGGAATACAATGAGCAGTTCTTC.

This chain connects TRBV5-1 to TRBJ1-1; weak D call: TRBD1 (6 bases). This CDR3 has 14 amino acids. The V end lost 7 bases, the J end lost 0 bases, and 13 bases lay between the germline ends. Germline V lookup: CDR1 SGHRS, CDR2 YFSETQ. As DNA, the CDR3 is TGCGCCAGCGCCCGGGAGGGGGTGAACACTGAAGCTTTCTTT. The encoded protein is CASAREGVNTEAFF.

The CDR3 spells CASSFGLAGDPTKTQYF. CDR3 coding DNA: TGTGCCAGCAGCTTCGGACTAGCGGGGGACCCTACCAAGACCCAGTACTTC. The V and J genes are TRBV7-2 and TRBJ2-5; TRBD2 matches 13 bases. Trimming took 3 bases from V and 6 from J; bases not matched to a gene: 10. The CDR3 totals 17 residues. The V gene's germline CDR1 is SGHTA and CDR2 FQGNSA. The full variable domain, in which reference TRBV7-2 and TRBJ2-5 provide the parts outside the CDR3, is GAGVSQSPSNKVTEKGKDVELRCDPISGHTALYWYRQSLGQGLEFLIYFQGNSAPDKSGLPSDRFSAERTGGSVSTLTIQRTQQEDSAVYLCASSFGLAGDPTKTQYFGPGTRLLVL.

The rearrangement joins TRBV11-2 to TRBJ2-1, with 7 bases identical to TRBD2. Germline CDR1 is SGHAT and CDR2 is FQNNGV. This CDR3 is 13 amino acids long. The V and J ends lost 8 bases and 7 bases, in that order; junction bases with no gene match: 8. The CDR3 loop reads CASLGGSINEQFF. Written as DNA, the CDR3 is TGTGCCAGCTTAGGCGGGAGCATTAATGAGCAGTTCTTC.

The CDR3 is CASSPNIGTPEQFF. For the CDR3, the DNA is TGTGCCAGCAGCCCAAACATCGGGACCCCCGAGCAGTTCTTC. The chain combines TRBV11-2 with TRBJ2-1; D is tentatively TRBD1 or TRBD2 (5 bases each). The germline gives CDR1 SGHAT, CDR2 FQNNGV. The CDR3 contains 14 residues. V was cut by 5 bases and J by 10 bases, with 18 bases left in between.

This clonotype was seen a handful of times. The genes are TRBV10-3 and TRBJ1-5; 8 bases are a match to TRBD1. Germline loops: CDR1 ENHRY, CDR2 SYGVKD. The CDR3 loop spans 15 amino acids. With 3 bases clipped from V and 3 bases from J, the junction kept 4 bases outside the gene matches. The CDR3 loop is CAISEGRGLNQPQHF. Here the CDR3 DNA reads TGTGCCATCAGTGAAGGCAGGGGGCTCAATCAGCCCCAGCATTTT.

This chain connects TRBV20-1 to TRBJ2-7, with D hard to call. The CDR3 is 15 amino acids. V was clipped by 3 bases and J by 0 bases, with 15 bases between them. CDR1 and CDR2 from the germline V gene are DFQATT and SNEGSKA (reference sequence). The CDR3 spells CSASPDSKSSYEQYF. CDR3 in DNA: TGCAGTGCTAGCCCAGACTCAAAAAGCTCCTACGAGCAGTACTTC.

This clonotype was recorded a few times. V usage is TRBV4-1 and J usage is TRBJ1-2, with unresolved D. V was cut by 4 bases and J by 0 bases, with 15 bases left in between. Germline V gene data show CDR1 as MGHRA and CDR2 as YSYEKL. The CDR3 runs 16 residues. The CDR3 region has the DNA TGCGCCAGCAGCCTCCTACCGACGGGGACTAACTATGGCTACACCTTC. This codes for CASSLLPTGTNYGYTF.

Only a few counts were recorded for this clonotype. The chain combines TRBV4-2 with TRBJ2-4, with 11 bases aligning to TRBD2. The CDR3 runs to 18 residues. Trimming removed 0 bases from V and 8 bases from J; junction bases left unmatched: 12. CDR1 is LGHNA, CDR2 YNFKEQ, per germline. The CDR3 coding sequence is TGTGCCAGCAGCCAAGAGGTAGTAGCGGGGGGGCCTCTGTACATTCAGTACTTC. Amino acids: CASSQEVVAGGPLYIQYF.

The genes are TRBV6-5 and TRBJ2-3, with 10 bases lining up with TRBD2. Germline V CDR1 and CDR2: MNHEY, SVGAGI. V dropped 0 bases and J dropped 0; count of bases not matched to a gene: 6. The CDR3 is 18 amino acids. CDR3 bases: TGTGCCAGCAGTTACTCCCTAGCGGGAGTAGGTAGCACAGATACGCAGTATTTT. This sequence encodes CASSYSLAGVGSTDTQYF.

This clonotype was observed a handful of times. The chain links TRBV12-3 or TRBV12-4 to TRBJ2-2; unclear D gene. The CDR3 has 13 amino acids. V was clipped by 5 bases and J by 6 bases, with 10 bases between them. CDR3 loop: CASSRDGSGELFF. Written as DNA, the CDR3 is TGTGCCAGCAGTCGTGACGGGTCCGGGGAGCTGTTTTTT.

The table lists this clonotype with a few counts. The chain uses TRBV4-1 and TRBJ1-4; D unresolved. The V and J ends lost 0 bases and 5 bases respectively, with 10 bases between them. CDR3 size: 15 residues. CDR1 and CDR2 from the germline V gene are MGHRA and YSYEKL. CDR3 region: CASSQDNGANEKLFF. The CDR3 region has the DNA TGCGCCAGCAGCCAAGATAACGGAGCAAATGAAAAACTGTTTTTT.

This chain connects TRBV10-3 to TRBJ2-5, with 8 bases matching TRBD1. V lost 9 bases, J lost 7 bases, and 13 bases stayed unmatched. The CDR3 loop spans 14 amino acids. Germline CDR1 and CDR2: ENHRY and SYGVKD. The CDR3 bases are TGTGCCATTAGAACCGGGACAGGAGAAGGGACCCAGTACTTC. It yields the protein CAIRTGTGEGTQYF.

The chain uses TRBV20-1 and TRBJ2-7, with 9 bases aligning to TRBD1. V was pared by 6 bases and J by 2 bases, with 8 bases of the junction left unmatched. CDR1 and CDR2 (germline): DFQATT, SNEGSKA (reference sequence). The CDR3 extends over 14 amino acids. In DNA, the CDR3 is TGCAGTGCACGGGGGACAGGGCTAACCTACGAGCAGTACTTC. The encoded protein is CSARGTGLTYEQYF.

At least ten counts were recorded for this clonotype. V and J are TRBV29-1 and TRBJ2-1; 9 bases align to TRBD2. Germline lookup yields CDR1 SQVTM and CDR2 ANQGSEA. CDR3 length: 14 residues. V lost 5 bases to trimming and J lost 4 bases; unmatched junction nucleotides: 6. CDR3 residues: CSVIGGRGYNEQFF. The CDR3 DNA reads TGCAGCGTTATAGGCGGGAGGGGGTACAATGAGCAGTTCTTC.

In this sample, this clonotype turned up a few times. V gene TRBV12-3 or TRBV12-4 combines with J gene TRBJ2-1, with 14 bases identical to TRBD2. The junction had 7 bases not matched to a gene; V was cut back by 6 bases and J by 9 bases. This CDR3 region has 15 residues. The chain's CDR3 is CASSPGLAGESEQFF. DNA of the CDR3: TGTGCCAGCAGCCCGGGACTAGCGGGAGAGAGTGAGCAGTTCTTC.

The V and J genes are TRBV20-1 and TRBJ2-7, with 7 positions matching TRBD1. The ends lost 3 bases at V and 6 bases at J; junction bases unmatched: 17. Germline loops: CDR1 DFQATT, CDR2 SNEGSKA (reference sequence). The CDR3 consists of 16 residues. CDR3 residues: CSARDRRTGGLFEQYF. The CDR3 DNA follows: TGCAGTGCTAGGGATAGAAGGACAGGAGGTCTCTTCGAGCAGTACTTC.

There are a few counts of this clonotype. The chain combines TRBV12-3 or TRBV12-4 with TRBJ1-3, with 7 bases aligning to TRBD1. This CDR3 contains 15 residues. The V gene end was trimmed by 4 bases and the J gene end by 0 bases; junction bases not matched to a gene: 3. The CDR3 sequence: CASSWGQSSGNTIYF. In nucleotides, the CDR3 is TGTGCCAGCAGTTGGGGACAGAGCTCTGGAAACACCATATATTTT.

The rearrangement joins TRBV3-1 to TRBJ1-3, with 7 nucleotides matching TRBD1. Germline V gene lookup returns CDR1 LGHDT and CDR2 YNNKEL (reference sequence). The CDR3 runs 16 residues. The V gene end was trimmed by 4 bases and the J gene end by 1 base; junction bases not matched to a gene: 7. The CDR3 coding sequence is TGTGCCAGCAGCCGGGGGACAGCATATTCTGGAAACACCATATATTTT. This translates into CASSRGTAYSGNTIYF.

This clonotype has only a few counts. This chain joins TRBV7-9 and TRBJ1-1; no reliable D call. Deletions cut 5 bases from V and 1 base from J, with 11 bases between. This CDR3 has 14 residues. Per germline, CDR1 SEHNR and CDR2 FQNEAQ (reference sequence). This CDR3 reads CASSPDSKNTEAFF. CDR3 in DNA: TGTGCCAGCAGCCCCGACTCCAAGAACACTGAAGCTTTCTTT.

This clonotype was observed a handful of times. The rearrangement uses TRBV3-1 and TRBJ1-2, with D unclear. Germline values: CDR1 LGHDT, CDR2 YNNKEL (reference sequence). The CDR3 is made up of 13 amino acids. V lost 4 bases and J 7 bases, leaving 13 bases between the germline ends. CDR3 nucleotides: TGTGCCAGCAGCCTAGGGAGGGCTGGTGGCTACACCTTC. Translating it yields CASSLGRAGGYTF.

This clonotype has at least ten counts. V usage is TRBV25-1 and J usage is TRBJ2-1; 10 bases match TRBD2. The CDR3 consists of 16 residues. The V gene's germline CDR1 is MGHDK and CDR2 SYGVNS. V gave up 1 base and J gave up 7 bases; unmatched junction bases: 7. CDR3 loop: CASSEFTLAGDNEQFF. CDR3 DNA sequence: TGTGCCAGCAGTGAATTTACTCTAGCGGGAGATAATGAGCAGTTCTTC. Using reference TRBV25-1 and TRBJ2-1 for the parts outside the CDR3, the full variable domain is EADIYQTPRYLVIGTGKKITLECSQTMGHDKMYWYQQDPGMELHLIHYSYGVNSTEKGDLSSESTVSRIRTEHFPLTLESARPSHTSQYLCASSEFTLAGDNEQFFGPGTRLTVL.